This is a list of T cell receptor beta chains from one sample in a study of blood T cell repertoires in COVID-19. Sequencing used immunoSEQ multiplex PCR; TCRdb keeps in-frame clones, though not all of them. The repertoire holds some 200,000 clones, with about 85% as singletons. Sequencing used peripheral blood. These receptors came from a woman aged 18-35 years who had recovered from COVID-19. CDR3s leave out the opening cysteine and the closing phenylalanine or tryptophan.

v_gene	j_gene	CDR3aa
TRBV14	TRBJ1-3	ASSQATWSGNTIY
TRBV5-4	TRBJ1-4	ASSLGQVNEKLF
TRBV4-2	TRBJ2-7	ASSQEGPVQY
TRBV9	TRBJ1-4	ASSVIGGGHYNEKLF
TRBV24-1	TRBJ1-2	ATSDYRAVGYT
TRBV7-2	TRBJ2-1	ASSHYELAGYNEQF
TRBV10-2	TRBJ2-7	ASSVYIQEQY
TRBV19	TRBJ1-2	ASGETGTVGGYT
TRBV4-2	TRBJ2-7	ASSRGDSLLIEQY
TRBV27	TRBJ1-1	ASSLRGRVGTEAF
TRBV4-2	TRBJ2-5	ASSQGTGLAGETQY
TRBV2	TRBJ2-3	ASSGGPGVTQY
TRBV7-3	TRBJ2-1	ASSPFSSVYEQF
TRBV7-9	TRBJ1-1	ASSIRQGANTEAF
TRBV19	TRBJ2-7	ASSISRDRGNEQY
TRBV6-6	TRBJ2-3	ASSLSDTQY
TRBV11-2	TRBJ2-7	ASTGHRTYEQY
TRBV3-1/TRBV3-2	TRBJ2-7	ASSPGIGGEIIEEQY